The present entry profiles one T cell receptor beta chain with its context. In the PCR, 60 Vbeta and 13 Jbeta primers were used. Here immunoSEQ multiplex PCR was the method, and the copy in TCRdb shows in-frame clones only, minus some. This table has some 150,000 clones, around 80% appearing once. This CDR3 spans 16 amino acids. The data were obtained in a study of cytomegalovirus exposure and HLA in healthy donors. The V call is TRBV21-1, the J call TRBJ1-2; the D call of TRBD1 is as the table states it, not checked on the DNA. TRBV21-1 is a known pseudogene. This TCR was recovered from a man aged 35-49 years in good health and CMV-seropositive. Sample: PBMCs. The CDR3 region is CASSNTGTGVLYGYTF. CDR3 coding DNA: TGTGCCAGCAGCAACACCGGGACAGGGGTCTTATATGGCTACACCTTC.